A selection of T cell receptor beta chains follows, all from one sample in a study of T-cell memory formation after mild COVID-19. TCRdb passed the 5' RACE reads through MiXCR, listing each CDR3 protein once. The table has about 260,000 distinct CDR3 sequences, around 15% seen once. The specimen sequenced was PBMCs or a T cell subset sorted from them (not recorded which). Source of these receptors: a man aged 18 to 30 who had mild COVID-19 (a few samples of this study predate the infection). Cell type and time point are not known. Each CDR3 is given with its conserved first and last residue.

j_call: TRBJ2-3
v_call: TRBV7-2
cdr3_aa: CASSLQDPRVADTQYF

j_call: TRBJ2-2
v_call: TRBV29-1
cdr3_aa: CSVQPNTGELFF

j_call: TRBJ2-2
v_call: TRBV5-1
cdr3_aa: CASSLSGQGTGELFF

j_call: TRBJ2-5
v_call: TRBV4-3
cdr3_aa: CASSQETGEQETQYF

j_call: TRBJ1-4
v_call: TRBV5-1
cdr3_aa: CASCTGTGLEKLFF

j_call: TRBJ2-7
v_call: TRBV5-1
cdr3_aa: CASSVGGTGPSYEQYF

j_call: TRBJ2-5
v_call: TRBV27
cdr3_aa: CASSLAGIGQTQYF

j_call: TRBJ1-2
v_call: TRBV2
cdr3_aa: CASTRQGDGYTF

j_call: TRBJ2-1
v_call: TRBV3-1
cdr3_aa: CASSETISYNEQFF

j_call: TRBJ2-2
v_call: TRBV4-3
cdr3_aa: CASSQVSYRDTGELFF

j_call: TRBJ2-1
v_call: TRBV7-2
cdr3_aa: CASSTDRVPGHEQFF

j_call: TRBJ2-2
v_call: TRBV9
cdr3_aa: CASSVGQGLNTGELFF

j_call: TRBJ1-2
v_call: TRBV6-2/TRBV6-3
cdr3_aa: CASSRRSTNYGYTF

j_call: TRBJ2-3
v_call: TRBV9
cdr3_aa: CASSVGRGGSSTDTQYF

j_call: TRBJ2-7
v_call: TRBV27
cdr3_aa: CASSLAAGTEYEQYF

j_call: TRBJ2-6
v_call: TRBV5-5
cdr3_aa: CASSLRLAGANVLTF

j_call: TRBJ2-3
v_call: TRBV20-1
cdr3_aa: CSAREITSGGLSTDTQYF

j_call: TRBJ2-5
v_call: TRBV4-3
cdr3_aa: CASSQDIRQGGRETQYF

j_call: TRBJ2-5
v_call: TRBV7-8
cdr3_aa: CASSLRTASAYQETQYF

j_call: TRBJ2-6
v_call: TRBV2
cdr3_aa: CASSLTGAGANVLTF

j_call: TRBJ1-1
v_call: TRBV7-2
cdr3_aa: CASSFYGGNTEAFF

j_call: TRBJ1-2
v_call: TRBV4-1
cdr3_aa: CASSQVGGQNYGYTF

j_call: TRBJ1-5
v_call: TRBV19
cdr3_aa: CASTGGGSQPQHF

j_call: TRBJ1-6
v_call: TRBV20-1
cdr3_aa: CSASSGQGASPLHF

j_call: TRBJ2-2
v_call: TRBV28
cdr3_aa: CASSSGGFTGELFF

j_call: TRBJ2-5
v_call: TRBV12-3/TRBV12-4
cdr3_aa: CASTLAGGKETQYF

j_call: TRBJ1-6
v_call: TRBV4-1
cdr3_aa: CASSQEKSVSSYNSPLHF

j_call: TRBJ2-6
v_call: TRBV4-3
cdr3_aa: CASSQDPKGTGANVLTF

j_call: TRBJ2-5
v_call: TRBV7-9
cdr3_aa: CASSPGTLAGGQETQYF

j_call: TRBJ2-2
v_call: TRBV25-1
cdr3_aa: CASRGGTGAHTGELFF

j_call: TRBJ1-1
v_call: TRBV7-2
cdr3_aa: CASSTRGGETTEAFF

j_call: TRBJ2-1
v_call: TRBV20-1
cdr3_aa: CSASGRGPYNEQFF

j_call: TRBJ1-1
v_call: TRBV11-1
cdr3_aa: CASSFEADTEAFF

j_call: TRBJ1-1
v_call: TRBV13
cdr3_aa: CASAISRNTEAFF

j_call: TRBJ2-7
v_call: TRBV10-3
cdr3_aa: CAISGGRLTYEQYF

j_call: TRBJ2-1
v_call: TRBV5-5
cdr3_aa: CASTDQRFSGYNEQFF

j_call: TRBJ2-7
v_call: TRBV11-2
cdr3_aa: CASSLHQLGMYEQYF

j_call: TRBJ2-3
v_call: TRBV29-1
cdr3_aa: CSVSGQLGTDTQYF

j_call: TRBJ2-6
v_call: TRBV3-1
cdr3_aa: CASSLRVPGANVLTF

j_call: TRBJ1-2
v_call: TRBV6-1
cdr3_aa: CASRKYQDSNNGYTF

j_call: TRBJ2-1
v_call: TRBV20-1
cdr3_aa: CSARGPQGAGEQFF

j_call: TRBJ2-1
v_call: TRBV20-1
cdr3_aa: CSARGGTSGGDNEQFF

j_call: TRBJ2-2
v_call: TRBV12-3/TRBV12-4
cdr3_aa: CAILRTGGSGTGELFF

j_call: TRBJ2-5
v_call: TRBV7-9
cdr3_aa: CASQEQGKTQYF

j_call: TRBJ1-5
v_call: TRBV7-9
cdr3_aa: CASSLWANQPQHF

j_call: TRBJ2-5
v_call: TRBV6-5
cdr3_aa: CASRHPLRAGEETQYF

j_call: TRBJ2-5
v_call: TRBV5-6
cdr3_aa: CASSLPREGKETQYF

j_call: TRBJ2-5
v_call: TRBV5-1
cdr3_aa: CASSLVAGGSGAQYF

j_call: TRBJ2-3
v_call: TRBV7-2
cdr3_aa: CASSLHIGTPHPDTQYF

j_call: TRBJ2-4
v_call: TRBV12-3/TRBV12-4
cdr3_aa: CASRFGQGGIQYF

j_call: TRBJ2-3
v_call: TRBV29-1
cdr3_aa: CSVPGGNTDTQYF

j_call: TRBJ1-2
v_call: TRBV30
cdr3_aa: CARGGTFTSYGYTF

j_call: TRBJ2-2
v_call: TRBV7-3
cdr3_aa: CASSLTSTSGDTGELFF

j_call: TRBJ1-3
v_call: TRBV7-2
cdr3_aa: CASSPGGSNTIYF

j_call: TRBJ2-7
v_call: TRBV12-3/TRBV12-4
cdr3_aa: CASSLDTGLSYEQYF